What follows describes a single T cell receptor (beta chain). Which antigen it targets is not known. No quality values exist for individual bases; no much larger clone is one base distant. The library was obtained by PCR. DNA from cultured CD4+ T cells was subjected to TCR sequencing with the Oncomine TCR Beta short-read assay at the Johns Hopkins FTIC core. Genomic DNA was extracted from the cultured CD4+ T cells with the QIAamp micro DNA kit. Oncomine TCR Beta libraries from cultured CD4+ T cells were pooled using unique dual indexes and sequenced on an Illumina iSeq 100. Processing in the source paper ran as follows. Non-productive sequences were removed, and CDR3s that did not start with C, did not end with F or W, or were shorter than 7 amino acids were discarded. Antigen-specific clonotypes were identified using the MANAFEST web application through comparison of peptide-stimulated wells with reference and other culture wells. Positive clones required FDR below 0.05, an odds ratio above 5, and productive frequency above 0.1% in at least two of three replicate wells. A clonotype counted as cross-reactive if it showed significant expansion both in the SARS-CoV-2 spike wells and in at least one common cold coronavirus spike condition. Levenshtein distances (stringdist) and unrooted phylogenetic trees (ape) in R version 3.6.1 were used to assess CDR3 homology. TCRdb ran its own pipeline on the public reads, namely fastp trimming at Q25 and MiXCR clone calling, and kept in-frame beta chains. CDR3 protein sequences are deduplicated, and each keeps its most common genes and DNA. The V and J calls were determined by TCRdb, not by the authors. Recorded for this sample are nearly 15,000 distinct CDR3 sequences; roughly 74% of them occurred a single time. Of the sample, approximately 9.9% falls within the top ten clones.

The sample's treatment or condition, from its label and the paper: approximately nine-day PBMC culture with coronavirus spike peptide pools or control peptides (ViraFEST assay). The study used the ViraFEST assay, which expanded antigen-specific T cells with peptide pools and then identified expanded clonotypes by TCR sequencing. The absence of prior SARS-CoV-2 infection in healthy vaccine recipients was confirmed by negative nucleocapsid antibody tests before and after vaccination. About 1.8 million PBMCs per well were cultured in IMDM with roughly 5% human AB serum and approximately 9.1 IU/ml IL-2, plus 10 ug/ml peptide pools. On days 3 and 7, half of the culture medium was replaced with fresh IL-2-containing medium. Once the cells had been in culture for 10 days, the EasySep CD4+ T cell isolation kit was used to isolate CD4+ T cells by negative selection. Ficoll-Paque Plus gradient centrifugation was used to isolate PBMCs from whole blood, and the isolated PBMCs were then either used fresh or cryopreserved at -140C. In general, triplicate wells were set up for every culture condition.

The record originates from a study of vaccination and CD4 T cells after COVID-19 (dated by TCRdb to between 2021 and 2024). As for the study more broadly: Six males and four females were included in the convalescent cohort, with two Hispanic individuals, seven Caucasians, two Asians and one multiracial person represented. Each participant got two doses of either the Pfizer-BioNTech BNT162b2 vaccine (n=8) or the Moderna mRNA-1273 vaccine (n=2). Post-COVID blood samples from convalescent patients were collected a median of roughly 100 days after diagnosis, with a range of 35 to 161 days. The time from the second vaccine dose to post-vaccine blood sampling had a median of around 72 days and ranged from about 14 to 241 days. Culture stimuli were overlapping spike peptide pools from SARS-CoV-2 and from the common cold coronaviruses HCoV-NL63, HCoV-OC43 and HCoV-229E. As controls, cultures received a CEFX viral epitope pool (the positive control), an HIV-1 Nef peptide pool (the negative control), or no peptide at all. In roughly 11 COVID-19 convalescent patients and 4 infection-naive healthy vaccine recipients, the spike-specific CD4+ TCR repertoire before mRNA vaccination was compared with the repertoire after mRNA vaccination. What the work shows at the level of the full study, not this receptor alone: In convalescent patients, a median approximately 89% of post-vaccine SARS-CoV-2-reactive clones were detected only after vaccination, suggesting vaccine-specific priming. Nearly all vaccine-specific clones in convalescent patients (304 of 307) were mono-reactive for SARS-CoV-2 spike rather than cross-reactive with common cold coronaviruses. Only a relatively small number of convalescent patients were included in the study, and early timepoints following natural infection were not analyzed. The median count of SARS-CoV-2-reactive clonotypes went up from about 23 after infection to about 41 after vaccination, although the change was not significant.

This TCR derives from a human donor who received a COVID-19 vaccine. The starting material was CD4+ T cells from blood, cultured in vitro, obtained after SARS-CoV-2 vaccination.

The CDR3 region: CSASGGGRAGSGNTIYF. The nucleotide sequence is TGCAGTGCTTCAGGCGGCGGACGGGCTGGCTCTGGAAACACCATATATTTT. The chain joins TRBV20-1 to TRBJ1-3; the D gene remains uncertain. The CDR3 spans 17 residues, from the cysteine through the phenylalanine. Here the CDR3 DNA is all that survives: 51 bases in frame from base 1. The germline V gene (reference sequence) yields DFQATT for CDR1 and SNEGSKA for CDR2. V sheds 5 bases and J sheds 0 bases, leaving 20 bases between their ends.